In this sample, the clone carrying this TCR beta chain turned up once. Its antigen is not known. The sample is drawn from a study of vaccination effects on CD4 cells after COVID-19. Looking at the study overall: Post-vaccine sampling occurred a median 72 days after the second dose.

The data were produced by immunoSEQ multiplex PCR, yet TCRdb's version contains in-frame clones alone and is incomplete. The sample contains under 40,000 clones, 82% of which appear only once. Study outcomes and limitations: Clones induced by infection and by vaccine showed marked clonal contraction late after vaccination.

This CDR3 has 9 residues. The germline gives CDR1 DFQATT, CDR2 SNEGSKA (reference sequence). Trimming removed 4 bases from V and 5 bases from J, with 0 bases in between. ViraFEST assay sequencing came after antigen-specific CD4+ T cells were expanded with viral peptide pools. Subsequent to 10 days of culture, CD4+ T cells were isolated. Participants were vaccinated with two doses of either the BNT162b2 or mRNA-1273 vaccine. None of the vaccinated had previously contracted SARS-CoV-2, and their nucleocapsid antibodies tested negative. Researchers reported culturing 2 million or so PBMC in each well, adding 10 IU/ml IL-2 and around 9.1 ug/ml peptides.

The J gene is TRBJ2-1, the V gene TRBV20-1; D gene unclear. This specimen consisted of CD4+ T cells from PBMCs cultured with HCoV-NL63 spike peptides, obtained after COVID-19 vaccination. The receptor's source is a human donor who received a COVID-19 vaccine. Some clones in this sample may be carry-over from other donors' samples. The CDR3 sequence: CSANNEQFF. For the CDR3, the DNA is TGCAGTGCTAACAATGAGCAGTTCTTC.